These 16 T cell receptor beta chains share one sample of origin, sequenced in a study of T cell repertoires in cytomegalovirus infection. The antigens of these receptors remain unknown. One entry per CDR3 protein results from TCRdb running MiXCR on the reads. Here the sample spans approximately 590,000 distinct CDR3 sequences, around two fifths being singletons. The source material was cultured PBMCs, sampled from culture after CMV antigen stimulation. The receptors were sampled from a human donor in good health (CMV status not recorded). Some clones in this sample may be carry-over from other donors' samples.

This chain connects TRBV6-2 or TRBV6-3 to TRBJ2-7; TRBD2 might be the D (6 bases). V was shortened by 6 bases and J by 6 bases, with 12 bases between the two germline ends. CDR3 length equals 12 residues. Germline V CDR1 and CDR2: MNHEY, SVGEGT. The CDR3 DNA follows: TGTGCCAGCAGGCCAGCGGGCGGCGAGCAGTACTTC. It codes for CASRPAGGEQYF.

The chain uses TRBV7-9 and TRBJ1-4; 9 bases match TRBD1. The CDR3 is 15 residues long. CDR1 is SEHNR, CDR2 FQNEAQ, per germline (reference sequence). V shed 3 bases and J 7 bases; nucleotides not matched to a gene: 6. CDR3 in DNA: TGTGCCAGCAGCTTCCACGGGACAGGGACTGAAAAACTGTTTTTT. The encoded protein is CASSFHGTGTEKLFF.

The V call is TRBV6-5, the J call TRBJ2-5; 7 bases are shared with TRBD2. Per the germline V gene, CDR1 is MNHEY and CDR2 is SVGAGI. CDR3 length: 15 residues. V trimming: 4 bases; J trimming: 3 bases; junction bases outside the gene matches: 8. This chain's CDR3 is CASSSTGTTEETQYF. The CDR3 DNA is TGTGCCAGCAGTTCAACCGGGACTACCGAAGAGACCCAGTACTTC.

This clonotype appeared many times. The rearrangement joins TRBV7-2 to TRBJ2-2, with D unclear. V was trimmed by 1 base and J by 1 base, leaving 4 bases between them. This CDR3 has 14 residues. Germline V CDR1 and CDR2: SGHTA, FQGNSA. This chain's CDR3 is CASSLVWNTGELFF. CDR3 DNA: TGTGCCAGCAGCTTAGTCTGGAACACCGGGGAGCTGTTTTTT.

This clonotype was detected only a few times. This chain joins TRBV11-2 and TRBJ1-2; D remains unclear. Germline values: CDR1 SGHAT, CDR2 FQNNGV. The CDR3 extends over 16 amino acids. Trimming shortened V by 1 base and J by 0 bases, and 12 bases separated the two germline ends. CDR3 DNA sequence: TGTGCCAGCAGCTTAGGGAGAAGTCGTCCTAACTATGGCTACACCTTC. Encoded protein: CASSLGRSRPNYGYTF.

The V and J genes are TRBV10-3 and TRBJ1-1; perhaps TRBD1 as D (5 bases). The germline V and J ends were trimmed by 4 bases and 3 bases, with 15 bases remaining between them. The CDR3 has 15 residues. CDR1 is ENHRY, CDR2 SYGVKD, per germline. The CDR3 reads CAISGFGAGDTEAFF. The CDR3 bases are TGTGCCATCAGTGGATTCGGGGCGGGAGACACTGAAGCTTTCTTT.

This chain connects TRBV10-3 to TRBJ2-7, with 8 bases matching TRBD1. After removal of 6 bases from V and 6 bases from J, the junction contained 10 bases not matched to a gene. The CDR3 loop spans 14 amino acids. Germline-derived CDR1 and CDR2 are ENHRY and SYGVKD. CDR3: CAIRTDRGLVEQYF. CDR3 nucleotides: TGTGCCATCAGAACCGACAGGGGCTTAGTCGAGCAGTACTTC.

J is TRBJ2-7 and V is TRBV20-1; 7 bases match TRBD1. J gave up 5 bases and V 1 base, and 11 bases lay outside the gene matches. The CDR3 sequence is 15 residues long. Germline assignment: CDR1 DFQATT and CDR2 SNEGSKA (reference sequence). The CDR3 region is CSARVLDRVYHEQYF. The DNA of the CDR3 is TGCAGTGCTAGAGTTCTCGACAGGGTGTATCACGAGCAGTACTTC.

The gene calls are TRBV27 and TRBJ2-5, with 7 bases lining up with TRBD1. Germline values: CDR1 MNHEY, CDR2 SMNVEV (reference sequence). The trim removed 8 bases at V and 1 base at J, leaving 7 bases unmatched. CDR3 length: 14 amino acids. The CDR3: CASGRGTVQETQYF. CDR3 DNA: TGTGCCAGCGGAAGGGGGACAGTCCAAGAGACCCAGTACTTC.

This clonotype was observed a handful of times. The chain carries TRBV7-9 and TRBJ1-1; D possibly corresponds to TRBD1 (5 bases). Between the trimmed V and J ends, which lost 3 bases and 6 bases, there was a span of 14 bases. Germline V CDR1 and CDR2: SEHNR, FQNEAQ (reference sequence). This CDR3 is built from 14 residues. The CDR3 region is CASSLGREGPEAFF. The CDR3 coding sequence is TGTGCCAGCAGCTTGGGCAGGGAGGGACCTGAAGCTTTCTTT.

The chain employs TRBV6-1 and TRBJ2-3; the D is unclear. Germline V gene sequence: CDR1 MNHNS, CDR2 SASEGT. The germline V and J ends were trimmed by 4 bases and 5 bases, with 13 bases remaining between them. There are 14 residues in the CDR3. Here the CDR3 reads CASSAITLGDTQYF. The DNA of the CDR3 is TGTGCCAGCAGTGCAATCACTCTGGGAGATACGCAGTATTTT.

The chain has TRBV7-2 and TRBJ1-2; perhaps TRBD1 as D (5 bases). The CDR3 is 15 amino acids. V dropped 1 base and J dropped 5 bases, with 14 bases sitting between them. CDR1 SGHTA and CDR2 FQGNSA come from the germline V gene. CDR3 protein: CASSLGGAGLYGYTF. CDR3 nucleotides: TGTGCCAGCAGCTTAGGAGGGGCAGGGCTTTATGGCTACACCTTC.

The rearrangement uses TRBV9 and TRBJ2-2; TRBD1 aligns across 7 bases. Unmatched junction bases numbered 0, after V lost 1 base and J lost 3 bases. Per the germline V gene, CDR1 is SGDLS and CDR2 is YYNGEE. The CDR3 loop spans 14 amino acids. The CDR3 sequence: CASSVTGDTGELFF. The CDR3 bases are TGTGCCAGCAGCGTAACAGGGGACACCGGGGAGCTGTTTTTT.

V is TRBV28 and J is TRBJ1-1; possible D gene TRBD1, 5 bases. CDR3 size: 16 residues. V lost 3 bases and J 3 bases, leaving 17 bases between the germline ends. CDR1 and CDR2 (germline): MDHEN, SYDVKM. Here the CDR3 DNA reads TGTGCCAGCAGTTTTGGGGCGGGGAAATGGGACACTGAAGCTTTCTTT. This translates into CASSFGAGKWDTEAFF.

The rearrangement joins TRBV7-6 to TRBJ2-1, with D possibly matching TRBD2 (6 bases). In germline, CDR1 is SGHVS, CDR2 FNYEAQ. V dropped 0 bases and J dropped 4 bases, with 13 bases sitting between them. The CDR3 consists of 16 residues. DNA for the CDR3: TGTGCCAGCAGCTTAGCCGTGGTAGCGGATTACAATGAGCAGTTCTTC. This translates into CASSLAVVADYNEQFF.

A single count supports this clonotype. CDR3 sequence (DNA): TGTGCCAGCAGCCAATCTAGGCCGAACACTGAAGCTTTCTTT. Translation gives CASSQSRPNTEAFF. This sequence joins TRBV5-5 and TRBJ1-1; D uncertain. This CDR3 is 14 amino acids long. Germline V lookup: CDR1 SGHKS, CDR2 YYEKEE (reference sequence). V was shortened by 4 bases and J by 1 base, with 11 bases between the two germline ends.